Below, 20 T cell receptor beta chains from the same sample are listed, as sequenced in a study of cytomegalovirus exposure and HLA in healthy donors. In the PCR, 60 Vbeta and 13 Jbeta primers were used. Generated by immunoSEQ multiplex PCR, the TCRdb table keeps only in-frame clones and is missing some. The table has fewer than 70,000 clones, under 85% seen once. Sequencing input: PBMCs. Receptors originate from a man aged 45-65 years in good health and CMV-seronegative.

This clone was seen only a few times. This rearrangement joins TRBV19 to TRBJ1-1; D possibly corresponds to TRBD1 (6 bases). This CDR3 has 14 residues. Germline V gives CDR1 LNHDA, CDR2 SQIVND (reference sequence). Trimming left V 2 bases short and J 4 bases short, with 11 bases between. The CDR3 loop reads CASSIRGRGTEAFF. The CDR3 nucleotides are TGTGCCAGTAGTATACGCGGCAGGGGCACTGAAGCTTTCTTT.

The chain has TRBV12-1 and TRBJ2-1; TRBD2 is the table's D call and was not checked against the DNA. TRBV12-1 is marked as a pseudogene. There are 16 residues in the CDR3. CDR3 residues: CASSPHKHGGSCEQFF. The CDR3 coding sequence is TGTGCCAGCAGCCCCCACAAACACGGAGGGAGTTGTGAGCAGTTCTTC.

Regarding this clone: Mismatch with germline at one junction end may stem from a read error. This sequence joins TRBV7-9 and TRBJ2-5; D is perhaps TRBD2 (5 bases). In germline, CDR1 is SEHNR, CDR2 FQNEAQ (reference sequence). The length of the CDR3 is 16 residues. CDR3 protein: CASSPPLRGGQEAQYF. CDR3 in DNA: TGTGCCAGCAGCCCTCCGCTCCGGGGTGGGCAAGAGGCCCAGTACTTC.

The V gene is TRBV9, the J gene TRBJ2-1; 11 bases align to TRBD2. CDR1 and CDR2 (germline): SGDLS, YYNGEE. After removal of 4 bases from V and 9 bases from J, the junction contained 3 bases not matched to a gene. The CDR3 length is 13 residues. The CDR3 region is CASSTTSGVEQFF. The CDR3 DNA is TGTGCCAGCAGCACGACTAGCGGGGTTGAGCAGTTCTTC.

CDR3 in DNA: TGCGCCAGCAGCCAAAGGGGGTTAGAATTGGAATTCTACACCTTC. This encodes CASSQRGLELEFYTF. The chain is built from TRBV4-1 and TRBJ1-2; weak D call: TRBD1 (6 bases). V lost 2 bases and J 10 bases, leaving 20 bases between the germline ends. This CDR3 is built from 15 residues. CDR1 and CDR2 (germline): MGHRA, YSYEKL.

The chain is built from TRBV5-1 and TRBJ1-6; TRBD1 matches 9 bases. From germline, CDR1 is SGHRS and CDR2 YFSETQ. CDR3 size: 16 residues. With V trimmed by 4 bases and J by 6 bases, 8 bases remained unmatched. The CDR3 nucleotides read TGCGCCAGCAGCCCCGGACAGGGGAGTGGTAATTCACCCCTCCACTTT. Translating it yields CASSPGQGSGNSPLHF.

The V gene is TRBV29-1, the J gene TRBJ2-1; tentative D call: TRBD1 (5 bases). CDR3 length: 12 amino acids. Trimming shortened V by 4 bases and J by 8 bases, and 12 bases separated the two germline ends. Germline CDR1 and CDR2: SQVTM and ANQGSEA. CDR3 loop: CSVVWGSDEQFF. As DNA, the CDR3 is TGCAGCGTTGTGTGGGGCTCGGATGAGCAGTTCTTC.

As concerns this clone: The junction shows a germline mismatch at one end, possibly a read error. The CDR3 nucleotides are TGTTCCAGCAGCCCCGAGGCCACCATCAATGAAAAACTGTTTTTT. Its protein product is CSSSPEATINEKLFF. The chain joins TRBV7-9 to TRBJ1-4; no firm D call. Germline CDR1 SEHNR, CDR2 FQNEAQ (reference sequence). CDR3 length: 15 amino acids.

The CDR3 is CASSLLGQQNGYTF. The CDR3 DNA reads TGTGCCAGCAGCCTCTTGGGGCAGCAAAATGGCTACACCTTC. The chain links TRBV7-9 to TRBJ1-2; a possible D gene is TRBD1 (5 bases). Trimming took 5 bases from V and 6 from J, leaving 16 bases between them. This CDR3 has 14 residues. CDR1 is SEHNR and CDR2 is FQNEAQ in the germline V gene (reference sequence).

The chain uses TRBV5-6 and TRBJ2-7; the D is unclear. V lost 0 bases, J lost 2 bases, and 6 bases lay in between. The CDR3 has 13 residues. Germline CDR1 reads SGHDT; CDR2 reads YYEEEE. The CDR3 sequence: CASSLGSTYEQYF. CDR3 bases: TGTGCCAGCAGCTTGGGTTCCACCTACGAGCAGTACTTC.

This sequence joins TRBV19 and TRBJ1-1; weak D call: TRBD1 (5 bases). The CDR3 runs to 14 residues. Trimming shortened V by 8 bases and J by 4 bases, and 17 bases separated the two germline ends. Germline CDR1 and CDR2: LNHDA and SQIVND (reference sequence). CDR3 protein: CASLGGGLGTEAFF. In DNA, the CDR3 is TGTGCCAGTCTCGGGGGAGGGTTGGGCACTGAAGCTTTCTTT. The whole variable domain, remainder taken from reference TRBV19 and TRBJ1-1, is DGGITQSPKYLFRKEGQNVTLSCEQNLNHDAMYWYRQDPGQGLRLIYYSQIVNDFQKGDIAEGYSVSREKKESFPLTVTSAQKNPTAFYLCASLGGGLGTEAFFGQGTRLTVV.

The V call is TRBV19, the J call TRBJ1-2; 7 bases are shared with TRBD1. The CDR3 has 14 residues. The germline V gene has CDR1 LNHDA and CDR2 SQIVND (reference sequence). V lost 5 bases to trimming and J lost 8 bases; unmatched junction nucleotides: 11. CDR3 coding DNA: TGTGCCAGTAGTTACGAGGGGACAGTCGGAGGCTACACCTTC. Its protein product is CASSYEGTVGGYTF.

The V gene is TRBV13, the J gene TRBJ2-5; 10 nucleotides agree with TRBD1. The CDR3 covers 14 residues. Germline-derived CDR1 and CDR2 are PRHDT and FYEKMQ (reference sequence). V shed 5 bases, J shed 5 bases, and the junction held 5 bases outside the gene matches. The CDR3 loop is CASSLRTGGETQYF. CDR3 bases: TGTGCCAGCAGCCTACGGACAGGGGGGGAGACCCAGTACTTC.

The gene calls are TRBV9 and TRBJ2-1, with 7 bases identical to TRBD2. The CDR3 sequence is 16 residues long. Germline assignment: CDR1 SGDLS and CDR2 YYNGEE. V lost 2 bases and J lost 5; bases outside the gene matches: 10. DNA of the CDR3: TGTGCCAGCAGCGTGGGGGGGGGACTGTTAGACAATGAGCAGTTCTTC. This encodes CASSVGGGLLDNEQFF.

The V and J genes are TRBV21-1 and TRBJ2-3; the table assigns TRBD2, which was not confirmed against the DNA. TRBV21-1 is an annotated pseudogene. The CDR3 sequence is 15 residues long. CDR3 DNA: TGTGCCAGCAGCGACGACTGCGCGCCTACAGATACGCAGTATTTT. Its translation: CASSDDCAPTDTQYF.

CDR3 in DNA: TGTGCCAGCAGCTTTGTCGGGACCGGGGAGCTGTTTTTT. Amino acids: CASSFVGTGELFF. The chain is built from TRBV5-4 and TRBJ2-2; D is undetermined. Germline assignment: CDR1 SGHNT and CDR2 YYREEE (reference sequence). Trimming shortened V by 2 bases and J by 5 bases, and 7 bases separated the two germline ends. This CDR3 comprises 13 residues.

The V call is TRBV7-9, the J call TRBJ2-7, with D unclear. Germline-derived CDR1 and CDR2 are SEHNR and FQNEAQ (reference sequence). V was trimmed by 5 bases and J by 1 base, leaving 12 bases between them. The CDR3 runs to 14 residues. CDR3 bases: TGTGCCAGCAGCCCGAGAGGAAGGTCCTACGAGCAGTACTTC. This sequence encodes CASSPRGRSYEQYF.

V and J are TRBV5-1 and TRBJ2-3, with a weak D call TRBD1 (5 bases). The ends were cut back, 2 bases at V and 1 base at J, with 14 bases in the middle. The CDR3 contains 16 residues. The germline V gene encodes CDR1 SGHRS and CDR2 YFSETQ. The CDR3 region has the DNA TGCGCCAGCAGCTTAACCCCAGGGTTTGGCACAGATACGCAGTATTTT. As protein: CASSLTPGFGTDTQYF.

The J gene is TRBJ2-3, the V gene TRBV6-4; D gene ambiguous. Germline V gene sequence: CDR1 MRHNA, CDR2 SNTAGT. The CDR3 contains 15 residues. Trimming took 5 bases from V and 0 from J, leaving 12 bases between them. CDR3 nucleotides: TGTGCCAGCAGTCCCTCGGCGGCGAGCACAGATACGCAGTATTTT. Translated: CASSPSAASTDTQYF.

The CDR3 here is CASSIRGPRSTDTQYF. The CDR3 DNA reads TGTGCCAGCAGCATCAGGGGGCCCCGCAGCACAGATACGCAGTATTTT. V usage is TRBV5-4 and J usage is TRBJ2-3, with 8 positions matching TRBD1. This CDR3 region has 16 residues. Germline-derived CDR1 and CDR2 are SGHNT and YYREEE (reference sequence). V gave up 4 bases and J gave up 0 bases; unmatched junction bases: 7.